This entry concerns a single TCR beta chain. Its antigen is still unknown. Per-base qualities were not stored, and no clone one base away is much larger. Between roughly 2.24 and 5 ug genomic DNA was input per sample, with paired samples receiving equal DNA input. TCR beta libraries were constructed with the immunoSEQ hsTCRbeta Kit, which uses multiplexed V and J gene primers in two PCR steps. Pooled libraries, together with positive and negative controls, were sequenced on an Illumina MiSeq with a 100-cycle paired-end protocol. In the source study's methods: Raw data were processed by the immunoSEQ vendor into normalized, annotated TCR beta repertoire reports. Richness was counted as unique clones by nucleotide sequence, and total richness was extrapolated with the iChao1 and Efron-Thisted estimators. To characterize and compare the paired lesions, the analysis used Pielou's evenness, Simpson's index, the proportional abundance of the top-ten clones, and the Morisita overlap index. TCRdb re-hosts the immuneACCESS table, in-frame sequences only. Its copies lack some clones; in the studies checked, an unresolved V gene accounts for under half of them, and the cause for the rest is not known. V, J and clone size are those of that table, while D and trimming were read from the DNA. This sample holds 5,000 to 6,500 clones; around 85% were observed only once. The ten biggest clones cover less than 5% of the sample.

The record originates from a study of T cells in lung cancer brain metastases (dated by TCRdb to between 2018 and 2020). For the study in its entirety: About 85% of the 20 patients had a history of tobacco use, with a median of around 38 pack-years. Primary and metastatic specimens both had an average DNA integrity number of 3.8, with no significant difference between the two sites. The cohort included about 20 patients who provided 40 or so specimens, with each patient contributing one primary lung lesion and one brain metastasis. TCR beta CDR3 repertoires were compared between fully resected primary non-small cell lung cancers and paired brain metastases. The primary and brain metastasis specimens were acquired a median of approximately 51 weeks apart. The median age of the patients at first diagnosis was about 60 years, and the group included 8 or 9 males and 11 to 12 females. Of the roughly 20 patients, more than 15 received no interval therapy between resection of the primary and resection of the metastasis. Points the paper makes about the study in general: Brain metastases had significantly fewer unique productive clones than paired primaries (median approximately 1,500 versus 4,500). It was not possible to control for the effects of preoperative corticosteroids on T cell infiltration in brain metastases. Most clones were specific to a single lesion, and paired lesions overlapped only to a limited degree (mean Morisita index 0.23). DNA fragmentation in the FFPE samples may have prevented recovery of the complete infiltrating T cell repertoire. The ten most abundant clones accounted for a significantly larger fraction of the repertoire in brain metastases than in primaries, which suggests clonal expansion.

Resection was performed in the patients for synchronous oligometastatic disease or for delayed recurrence of a solitary brain metastasis. Patients with a history of multiple malignancies were excluded so that cancers other than NSCLC would not be included. Using marked H&E slides as a guide, tumor areas were macrodissected from 5 or 6 unstained about 10 um sections that had been deparaffinized. All specimens were formalin-fixed and paraffin-embedded (FFPE). The AllPrep DNA/RNA FFPE Kit was used for extraction of genomic DNA. The germline V gene sets CDR1 to MNHNS and CDR2 to SASEGT. From cysteine to phenylalanine, the CDR3 is 13 amino acids long. Only the CDR3 part of the read is kept: 39 bases, read in frame from the first base. The trim is 9 bases for V and 3 bases for J, with a gap of 15 bases between the germline ends.

The chain is assembled from TRBV6-1 and TRBJ2-7, and possibly TRBD1, on 8 matching bases. This receptor was taken from a man aged 65 to 79 with non-small cell lung cancer. Material: tumor tissue from the primary lung tumor. In the paper's terms, the cell subset or site label means: primary lung cancer lesion. For the CDR3, the sequence is CASNRGGLYEQYF. The nucleotide sequence reads as follows: TGTGCCAGTAACAGGGGGGGTCTCTACGAGCAGTACTTC.